These 29 T cell receptor beta chains were all obtained from the same sample, sequenced in a study of graft-versus-host responses after intestinal transplantation. Using immunoSEQ multiplex PCR, the repertoire was profiled, and TCRdb retains in-frame clones only, with some absent. The repertoire includes some 70,000 clones, over 85% of them detected once, and 6.5% to 8.5% sits in the top ten. Sequencing was performed on bone marrow, taken 700 to 750 days after intestinal transplantation. The receptor set was obtained from a human patient who received an intestinal transplant, so some T cells may come from the graft donor.

CDR3 in amino acids: CASSPSETLNTEAFF. CDR3 bases: TGCGCCAGCTCCCCCTCCGAAACCCTGAACACTGAAGCTTTCTTT. This sequence joins TRBV10-1 and TRBJ1-1, with D uncertain. V lost 8 bases to trimming and J lost 0 bases, with 16 bases between them. Germline V gene data show CDR1 as WNHNN and CDR2 as SYGVQD (reference sequence). CDR3 length equals 15 residues.

V gene TRBV6-1 combines with J gene TRBJ1-5; 8 nucleotides line up with TRBD1. Germline V gives CDR1 MNHNS, CDR2 SASEGT. The CDR3 runs 15 residues. The ends lost 6 bases at V and 3 bases at J; junction bases unmatched: 7. In DNA, the CDR3 is TGTGCCAGCAGAGAGGACAGGGCATACAATCAGCCCCAGCATTTT. The encoded protein is CASREDRAYNQPQHF.

CDR3 sequence (DNA): TGTGCCAGTAGTATGGGGGGACCAGGGGAAGAGACCCAGTACTTC. Translation gives CASSMGGPGEETQYF. This chain uses TRBV19 with TRBJ2-5, with D perhaps given as TRBD1 or TRBD2 (6 bases each). CDR1 LNHDA and CDR2 SQIVND come from the germline V gene (reference sequence). Trimming shortened V by 3 bases and J by 3 bases, and 14 bases separated the two germline ends. This CDR3 has 15 residues.

This chain joins TRBV30 and TRBJ2-2; the D is unclear. Trimming pared 5 bases from V and 6 bases from J, leaving 16 bases between. Germline CDR1 GTSNPN, CDR2 SVGIG (reference sequence). The CDR3 contains 14 residues. DNA for the CDR3: TGTGCCTGGGAACCCCTAGGTCCCGCCGGGGAGCTGTTTTTT. It translates to CAWEPLGPAGELFF.

The chain has TRBV11-2 and TRBJ2-1; D remains ambiguous. Trimming cost V 4 bases and J 10 bases, with 11 bases left between them. The CDR3 has 12 residues. Germline values: CDR1 SGHAT, CDR2 FQNNGV. CDR3 loop: CASSYSRVEQFF. DNA for the CDR3: TGTGCCAGCAGCTATTCTAGGGTGGAGCAGTTCTTC.

The J gene is TRBJ2-5, the V gene TRBV27; 8 bases align to TRBD1. Per germline, CDR1 MNHEY and CDR2 SMNVEV (reference sequence). This CDR3 comprises 19 residues. Trimming took 3 bases from V and 7 from J; bases not matched to a gene: 22. The CDR3 here is CASSLVVFFGQGPVWTQYF. The CDR3 nucleotides are TGTGCCAGCAGTTTGGTTGTTTTCTTCGGACAGGGCCCGGTGTGGACCCAGTACTTC.

The chain recombines TRBV7-3 with TRBJ1-1, with D hard to call. CDR1 and CDR2 from the germline V gene are SGHTA and FQGTGA. V lost 2 bases and J lost 8, with 12 bases in between. The CDR3 totals 13 residues. The CDR3 region is CASSLSGETEAFF. DNA of the CDR3: TGTGCCAGCAGCTTATCGGGCGAGACCGAAGCTTTCTTT.

This clone was detected only a few times. V usage is TRBV10-1 and J usage is TRBJ2-7, with D possibly matching TRBD1 (6 bases). From germline, CDR1 is WNHNN and CDR2 SYGVQD (reference sequence). V lost 9 bases and J 4 bases, leaving 13 bases between the germline ends. This CDR3 is built from 12 residues. In DNA form, the CDR3 reads TGCGCCAGGCTGACAGGCAAATACGAGCAGTACTTC. Its translation: CARLTGKYEQYF.

CDR3: CASSSSGGQNEQFF. The CDR3 coding sequence is TGTGCCAGCAGCTCTAGCGGGGGGCAAAATGAGCAGTTCTTC. This chain connects TRBV7-3 to TRBJ2-1, with TRBD2 identical over 11 bases. This CDR3 has 14 residues. The germline V gene encodes CDR1 SGHTA and CDR2 FQGTGA. V lost 4 bases and J lost 7; bases outside the gene matches: 3.

J is TRBJ1-2 and V is TRBV6-6; D is ambiguous. Germline V gene lookup returns CDR1 MNHNY and CDR2 SVGAGI (reference sequence). Trimming cost V 11 bases and J 8 bases, with 21 bases left between them. CDR3 size: 13 residues. For the CDR3, the DNA is TGTGCCGTCAATCCGGAGGGTACGGAAGGCTACACCTTC. It specifies CAVNPEGTEGYTF.

The chain joins TRBV2 to TRBJ2-3; 9 bases line up with TRBD2. Looked up from germline, CDR1 is SNHLY and CDR2 is FYNNEI. CDR3 length: 14 amino acids. Trimming removed 5 bases from V and 1 base from J; junction bases left unmatched: 1. CDR3 nucleotides: TGTGCCAGCAGTTCTAGCGGGGGCACAGATACGCAGTATTTT. Protein sequence: CASSSSGGTDTQYF.

This clone appeared once. The chain recombines TRBV2 with TRBJ2-3; D remains unclear. Germline V lookup: CDR1 SNHLY, CDR2 FYNNEI. Trimming removed 3 bases at V and 4 bases at J, with 5 bases between. There are 12 residues in the CDR3. CDR3 DNA sequence: TGTGCCAGCAGTGATATGGCAGATACGCAGTATTTT. This sequence encodes CASSDMADTQYF.

V gene TRBV6-1 combines with J gene TRBJ1-6; a possible D gene is TRBD1 (5 bases). The CDR3 sequence is 14 residues long. Germline V gene data show CDR1 as MNHNS and CDR2 as SASEGT. V lost 5 bases and J 5 bases, leaving 10 bases between the germline ends. The CDR3 DNA follows: TGTGCCAGCAGTCGACAGTACGATAATTCACCCCTCCACTTT. Translation gives CASSRQYDNSPLHF.

The chain combines TRBV10-2 with TRBJ1-2; D unclear. This CDR3 is built from 15 residues. Trimming removed 1 base at V and 1 base at J, with 10 bases between. CDR1 and CDR2 from the germline V gene are WSHSY and SAAADI. The CDR3 spells CASSEFLEINYGYTF. As DNA, the CDR3 is TGCGCCAGCAGTGAGTTTCTGGAGATTAACTATGGCTACACCTTC.

The genes are TRBV18 and TRBJ2-1, with D tentatively TRBD1 (6 bases). Germline lookup yields CDR1 KGHSH and CDR2 LQKENI. Trimming took off 2 bases at V and 7 bases at J, with 15 bases between the two ends. The CDR3 covers 15 residues. The DNA for the CDR3 is TGTGCCAGCTCACCAGGGACACCTCTTGGGAATGAGCAGTTCTTC. Amino acid sequence: CASSPGTPLGNEQFF. Together with reference TRBV18 and TRBJ2-1, the CDR3 gives the full variable domain: NAGVMQNPRHLVRRRGQEARLRCSPMKGHSHVYWYRQLPEEGLKFMVYLQKENIIDESGMPKERFSAEFPKEGPSILRIQQVVRGDSAAYFCASSPGTPLGNEQFFGPGTRLTVL.

The CDR3 loop is CASSLTGLASYNEQFF. The CDR3 DNA reads as TGTGCCAGCAGCTTAACGGGACTAGCCTCCTACAATGAGCAGTTCTTC. V and J are TRBV7-3 and TRBJ2-1; 9 bases match TRBD2. In germline, CDR1 is SGHTA, CDR2 FQGTGA. The CDR3 sequence is 16 residues long. Trimming at V came to 0 bases and at J to 0 bases, leaving 0 bases not matched to a gene.

The chain employs TRBV2 and TRBJ2-3, with TRBD2 matching 14 bases. CDR3 length equals 15 residues. The trim removed 8 bases at V and 5 bases at J, leaving 6 bases unmatched. Germline lookup yields CDR1 SNHLY and CDR2 FYNNEI. For the CDR3, the DNA is TGTGCCAGCGGGGGACTAGCGGGAGTTGAAGATACGCAGTATTTT. Its translation: CASGGLAGVEDTQYF.

This chain joins TRBV7-5 and TRBJ1-4; TRBD1, the table's D call, lacks a check against the DNA. TRBV7-5 is termed a pseudogene. CDR3 length: 14 residues. CDR3 loop: CVRSWPDMYEKLFF. The CDR3 DNA sequence: TGTGTCAGAAGCTGGCCGGACATGTATGAAAAACTGTTTTTT.

This chain uses TRBV30 with TRBJ2-2, with 7 bases fitting TRBD1. The CDR3 sequence is 15 residues long. The V segment lost 5 bases and the J segment 4 bases; nucleotides outside the gene matches: 10. From germline, CDR1 is GTSNPN and CDR2 SVGIG (reference sequence). Here the CDR3 reads CAWGAPTGVTGELFF. CDR3 DNA: TGTGCCTGGGGGGCCCCTACAGGGGTCACCGGGGAGCTGTTTTTT. Based on the CDR3 plus reference TRBV30 and TRBJ2-2, the full variable domain is SQTIHQWPATLVQPVGSPLSLECTVEGTSNPNLYWYRQAAGRGLQLLFYSVGIGQISSEVPQNLSASRPQDRQFILSSKKLLLSDSGFYLCAWGAPTGVTGELFFGEGSRLTVL.

V gene TRBV5-4 combines with J gene TRBJ1-4, with 8 bases identical to TRBD1. Germline V lookup: CDR1 SGHNT, CDR2 YYREEE (reference sequence). The J segment lost 2 bases and the V segment lost 3 bases, leaving 3 bases of the junction unmatched. This CDR3 has 15 amino acids. The CDR3 is CASSSRTGTNEKLFF. In nucleotides, the CDR3 is TGTGCCAGCAGCTCCCGGACAGGGACTAATGAAAAACTGTTTTTT.

The chain combines TRBV27 with TRBJ2-2; 8 bases align to TRBD1. CDR1 is MNHEY, CDR2 SMNVEV, per germline (reference sequence). The length of the CDR3 is 15 residues. V lost 4 bases and J lost 6; bases outside the gene matches: 7. DNA for the CDR3: TGTGCCAGCAGTTCGACAGGGGAGTTCGCCGGGGAGCTGTTTTTT. This sequence encodes CASSSTGEFAGELFF.

This chain links TRBV5-6 with TRBJ1-2; no firm D call. This CDR3 contains 15 residues. Per the germline V gene, CDR1 is SGHDT and CDR2 is YYEEEE. V lost 7 bases to trimming and J lost 2 bases, with 18 bases between them. The CDR3 spells CASEPEGRENYGYTF. DNA of the CDR3: TGTGCCAGCGAACCGGAAGGGAGGGAAAACTATGGCTACACCTTC.

Points on this clone: Mismatch with germline at one junction end may stem from a read error. The chain uses TRBV10-1 and TRBJ2-1; D remains unclear. The CDR3 runs to 13 residues. Germline V lookup: CDR1 WNHNN, CDR2 SYGVQD (reference sequence). The CDR3 protein is CASSEGPYDEQFF. CDR3 in DNA: TGCGCCAGCAGTGAGGGACCCTACGATGAGCAGTTCTTC.

V usage is TRBV5-4 and J usage is TRBJ2-7; 9 bases are shared with TRBD2. V shed 4 bases and J 3 bases; nucleotides not matched to a gene: 14. The CDR3 has 17 amino acids. The germline CDR1 and CDR2 sequences are SGHNT and YYREEE (reference sequence). The DNA for the CDR3 is TGTGCCAGCAGCGCTATGGCGGGAGGGGCCCGGGACTACGAGCAGTACTTC. This encodes CASSAMAGGARDYEQYF.

This chain joins TRBV6-5 and TRBJ1-2; D is unresolved. V shed 4 bases and J shed 0 bases, with 12 bases lying between them. CDR1 is MNHEY, CDR2 SVGAGI, per germline. This CDR3 is built from 15 residues. For the CDR3, the DNA is TGTGCCAGCAGTTGGAGTCAGCCTACTAACTATGGCTACACCTTC. It specifies CASSWSQPTNYGYTF.

The chain uses TRBV27 and TRBJ1-5, with D possibly being TRBD1 (5 bases). CDR1 and CDR2 from the germline V gene are MNHEY and SMNVEV (reference sequence). The germline V and J ends were trimmed by 6 bases and 1 base, with 13 bases remaining between them. This CDR3 has 15 residues. DNA of the CDR3: TGTGCCAGCAGATGGGTGGGGCGGAGCAATCAGCCCCAGCATTTT. Protein: CASRWVGRSNQPQHF.

This clone was observed a single time. This chain joins TRBV29-1 and TRBJ1-1; D ambiguous. Per germline, CDR1 SQVTM and CDR2 ANQGSEA. The CDR3 consists of 13 residues. The V end was cut by 4 bases, the J end by 0 bases, with 9 bases between. The CDR3 protein is CSVGGLMNTEAFF. The CDR3 region has the DNA TGCAGCGTTGGTGGCTTGATGAACACTGAAGCTTTCTTT.

The V gene is TRBV7-3, the J gene TRBJ2-1, with TRBD1 as a possible D gene (6 bases). With 3 bases removed from V and 5 bases from J, the gap between germline ends came to 14 bases. Germline V gene data show CDR1 as SGHTA and CDR2 as FQGTGA. This CDR3 is built from 15 residues. The CDR3 reads CASSFSGARDNEQFF. Written as DNA, the CDR3 is TGTGCCAGCAGCTTTTCAGGGGCCCGGGACAATGAGCAGTTCTTC.

This clone was picked up one time. The J gene is TRBJ2-3, the V gene TRBV7-9, with 8 bases matching TRBD2. The CDR3 is 16 residues long. Germline-derived CDR1 and CDR2 are SEHNR and FQNEAQ (reference sequence). The V and J ends lost 3 bases and 0 bases, in that order; junction bases with no gene match: 5. CDR3 protein: CASSLGSGASTDTQYF. CDR3 sequence (DNA): TGTGCCAGCAGCTTGGGTAGCGGGGCTAGCACAGATACGCAGTATTTT.